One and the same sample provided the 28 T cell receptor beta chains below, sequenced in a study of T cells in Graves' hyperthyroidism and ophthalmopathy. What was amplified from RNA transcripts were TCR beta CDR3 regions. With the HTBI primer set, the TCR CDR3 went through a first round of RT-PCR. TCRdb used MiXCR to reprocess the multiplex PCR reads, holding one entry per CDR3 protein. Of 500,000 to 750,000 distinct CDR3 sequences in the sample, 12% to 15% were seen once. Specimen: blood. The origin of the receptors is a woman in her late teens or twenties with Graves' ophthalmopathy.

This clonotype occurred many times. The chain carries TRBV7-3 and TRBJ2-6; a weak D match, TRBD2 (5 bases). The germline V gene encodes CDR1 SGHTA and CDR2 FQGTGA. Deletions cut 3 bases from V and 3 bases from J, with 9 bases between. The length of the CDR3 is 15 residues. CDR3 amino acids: CASSLAGFGANVLTF. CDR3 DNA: TGTGCCAGCAGCTTGGCGGGTTTTGGGGCCAACGTCCTGACTTTC.

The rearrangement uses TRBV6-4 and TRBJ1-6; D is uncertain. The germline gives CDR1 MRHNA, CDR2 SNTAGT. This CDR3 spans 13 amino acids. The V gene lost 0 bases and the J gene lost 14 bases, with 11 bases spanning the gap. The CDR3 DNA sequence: TGTGCCAGCAGTGACTCGACGGGATCGGCCCTCCACTTT. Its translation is CASSDSTGSALHF.

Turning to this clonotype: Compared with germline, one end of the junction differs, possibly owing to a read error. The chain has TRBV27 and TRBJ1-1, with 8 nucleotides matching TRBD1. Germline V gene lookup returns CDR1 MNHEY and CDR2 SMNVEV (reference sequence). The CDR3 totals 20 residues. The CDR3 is CASSRSGTGVHKIMNTEAFF. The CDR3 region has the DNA TGTGCCAGCAGCCGATCCGGGACAGGCGTCCATAAAATAATGAACACTGAAGCCTTCTTT.

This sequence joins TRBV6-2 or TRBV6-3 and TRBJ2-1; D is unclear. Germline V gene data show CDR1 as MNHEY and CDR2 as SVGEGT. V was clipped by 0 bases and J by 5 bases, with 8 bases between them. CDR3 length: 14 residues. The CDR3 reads CASSYSYSHNEQFF. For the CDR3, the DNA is TGTGCCAGCAGTTACTCGTATAGTCACAATGAGCAGTTCTTC.

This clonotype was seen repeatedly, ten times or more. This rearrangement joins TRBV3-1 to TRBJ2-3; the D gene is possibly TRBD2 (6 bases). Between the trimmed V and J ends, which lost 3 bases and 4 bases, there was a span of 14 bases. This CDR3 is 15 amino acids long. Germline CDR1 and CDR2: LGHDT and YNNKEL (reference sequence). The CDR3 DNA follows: TGTGCCAGCAGCCACGGGGGTGGGTTCGCAGATACGCAGTATTTT. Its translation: CASSHGGGFADTQYF.

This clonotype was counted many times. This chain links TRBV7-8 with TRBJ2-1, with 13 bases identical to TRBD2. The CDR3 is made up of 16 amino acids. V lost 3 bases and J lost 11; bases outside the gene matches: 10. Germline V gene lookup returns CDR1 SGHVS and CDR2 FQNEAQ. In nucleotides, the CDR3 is TGTGCCAGCAGCTTCTCCGGGACTAGCGGGATCCGGAAGCAGTTCTTC. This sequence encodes CASSFSGTSGIRKQFF.

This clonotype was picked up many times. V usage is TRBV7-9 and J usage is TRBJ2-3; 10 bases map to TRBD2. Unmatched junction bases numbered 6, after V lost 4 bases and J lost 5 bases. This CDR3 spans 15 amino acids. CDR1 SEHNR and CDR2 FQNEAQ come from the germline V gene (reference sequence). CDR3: CASSSLAGVKDTQYF. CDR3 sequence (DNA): TGTGCCAGCAGCTCGCTAGCGGGAGTGAAAGATACGCAGTATTTT.

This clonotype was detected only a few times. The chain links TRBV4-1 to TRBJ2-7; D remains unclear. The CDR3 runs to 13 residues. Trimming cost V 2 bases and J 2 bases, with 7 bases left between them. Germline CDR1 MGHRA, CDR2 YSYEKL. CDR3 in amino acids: CASSQLPAYEQYF. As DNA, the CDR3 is TGCGCCAGCAGCCAACTCCCCGCCTACGAGCAGTACTTC.

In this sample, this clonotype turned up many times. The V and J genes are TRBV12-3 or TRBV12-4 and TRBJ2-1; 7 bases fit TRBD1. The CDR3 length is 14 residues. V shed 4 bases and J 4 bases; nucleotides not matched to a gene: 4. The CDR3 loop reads CASSSRDRYNEQFF. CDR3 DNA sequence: TGTGCCAGCAGTTCCCGGGACAGATACAATGAGCAGTTCTTC.

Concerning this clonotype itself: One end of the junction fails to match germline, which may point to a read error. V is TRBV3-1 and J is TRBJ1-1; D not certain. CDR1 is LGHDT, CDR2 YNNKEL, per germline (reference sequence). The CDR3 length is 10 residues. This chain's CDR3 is CASSQDLVVF. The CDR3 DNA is TGTGCCAGCAGCCAAGATCTGGTGGTCTTT.

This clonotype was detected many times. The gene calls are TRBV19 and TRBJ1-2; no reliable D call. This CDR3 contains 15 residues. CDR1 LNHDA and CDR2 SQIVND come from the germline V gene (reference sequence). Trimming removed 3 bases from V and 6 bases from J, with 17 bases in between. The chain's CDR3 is CASSMEYGKRNGYTF. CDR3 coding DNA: TGTGCCAGTAGTATGGAATACGGGAAACGGAATGGCTACACCTTC.

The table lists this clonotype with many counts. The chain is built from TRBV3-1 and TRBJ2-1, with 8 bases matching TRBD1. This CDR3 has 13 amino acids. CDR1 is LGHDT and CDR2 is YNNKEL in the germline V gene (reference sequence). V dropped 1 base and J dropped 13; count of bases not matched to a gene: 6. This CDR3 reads CASSQGTGSGQFF. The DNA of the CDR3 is TGTGCCAGCAGCCAAGGGACAGGGTCCGGTCAGTTCTTC.

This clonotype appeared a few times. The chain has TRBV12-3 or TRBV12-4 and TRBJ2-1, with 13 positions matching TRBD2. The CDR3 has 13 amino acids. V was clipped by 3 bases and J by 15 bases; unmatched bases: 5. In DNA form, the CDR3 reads TGTGCCAGCAGTTTGGGACTAGCGGGAAGGGGGTTCTTC. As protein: CASSLGLAGRGFF.

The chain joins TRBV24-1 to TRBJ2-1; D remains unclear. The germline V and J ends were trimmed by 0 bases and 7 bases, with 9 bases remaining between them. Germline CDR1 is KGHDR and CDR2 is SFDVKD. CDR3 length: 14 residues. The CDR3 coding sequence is TGTGCCACCAGTGATTTGGAGGTGGGGAATGAGCAGTTCTTC. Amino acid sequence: CATSDLEVGNEQFF.

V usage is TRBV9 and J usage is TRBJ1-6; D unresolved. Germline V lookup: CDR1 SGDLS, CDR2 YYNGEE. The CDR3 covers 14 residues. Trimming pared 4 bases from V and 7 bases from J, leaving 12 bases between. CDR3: CASSIRTGNSPLHF. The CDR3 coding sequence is TGTGCCAGCAGCATCCGGACGGGGAATTCACCCCTCCACTTT.

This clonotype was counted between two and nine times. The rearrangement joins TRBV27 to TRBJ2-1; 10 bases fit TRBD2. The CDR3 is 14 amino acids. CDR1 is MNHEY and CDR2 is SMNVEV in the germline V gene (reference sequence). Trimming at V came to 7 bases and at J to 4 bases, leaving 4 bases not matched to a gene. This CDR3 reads CASKRTSGYNEQFF. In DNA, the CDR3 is TGTGCCAGCAAGAGGACTAGCGGATACAATGAGCAGTTCTTC.

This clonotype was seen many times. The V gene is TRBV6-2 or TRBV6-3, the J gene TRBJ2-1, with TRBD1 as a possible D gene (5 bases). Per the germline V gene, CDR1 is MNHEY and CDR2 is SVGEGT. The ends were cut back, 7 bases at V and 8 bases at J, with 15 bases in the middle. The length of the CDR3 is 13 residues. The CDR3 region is CASMRLPRDEQFF. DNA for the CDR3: TGTGCCAGCATGAGGCTCCCCAGGGATGAGCAGTTCTTC.

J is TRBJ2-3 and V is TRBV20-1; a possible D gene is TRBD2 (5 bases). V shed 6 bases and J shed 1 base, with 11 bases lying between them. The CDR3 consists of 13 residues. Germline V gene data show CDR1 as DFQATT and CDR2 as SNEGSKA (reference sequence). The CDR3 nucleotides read TGCAGTGCCGTACGTAGCGGCACAGATACGCAGTATTTT. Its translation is CSAVRSGTDTQYF.

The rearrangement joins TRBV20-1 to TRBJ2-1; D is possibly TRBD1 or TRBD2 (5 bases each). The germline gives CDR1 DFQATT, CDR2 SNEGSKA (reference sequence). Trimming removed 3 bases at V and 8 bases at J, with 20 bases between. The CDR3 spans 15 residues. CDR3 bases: TGCAGTGCTAGGTTTCCATTTTTGGGGGTGTATGAGCAGTTCTTC. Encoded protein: CSARFPFLGVYEQFF.

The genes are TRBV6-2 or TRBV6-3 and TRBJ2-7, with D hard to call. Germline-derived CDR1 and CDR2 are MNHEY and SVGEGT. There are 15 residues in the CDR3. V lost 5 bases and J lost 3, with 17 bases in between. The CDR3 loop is CASSLRQPPHYEQYF. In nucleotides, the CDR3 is TGTGCCAGCAGTCTACGACAACCACCTCACTACGAGCAGTACTTC.

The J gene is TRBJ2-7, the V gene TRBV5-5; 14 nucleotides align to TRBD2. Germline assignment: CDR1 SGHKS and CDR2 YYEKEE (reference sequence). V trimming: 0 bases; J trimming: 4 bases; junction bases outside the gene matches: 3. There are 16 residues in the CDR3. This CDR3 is CASSLGLAGGGYEQYF. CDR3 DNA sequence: TGTGCCAGCAGCTTGGGACTAGCGGGGGGGGGATACGAGCAGTACTTC.

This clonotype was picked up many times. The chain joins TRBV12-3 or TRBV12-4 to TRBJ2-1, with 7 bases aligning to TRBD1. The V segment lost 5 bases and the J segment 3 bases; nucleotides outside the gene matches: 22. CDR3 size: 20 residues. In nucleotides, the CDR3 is TGTGCCAGCAGTCCCGCCGGGACAGTCGACGTGGGGCGGTTCTACAATGAGCAGTTCTTC. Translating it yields CASSPAGTVDVGRFYNEQFF.

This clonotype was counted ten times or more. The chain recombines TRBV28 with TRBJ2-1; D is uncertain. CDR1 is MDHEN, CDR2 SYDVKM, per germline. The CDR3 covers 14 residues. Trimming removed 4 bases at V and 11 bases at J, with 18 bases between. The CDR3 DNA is TGTGCCAGCAGTTCCGCGGAAGTGCGTGGGAAGCAGTTCTTC. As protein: CASSSAEVRGKQFF.

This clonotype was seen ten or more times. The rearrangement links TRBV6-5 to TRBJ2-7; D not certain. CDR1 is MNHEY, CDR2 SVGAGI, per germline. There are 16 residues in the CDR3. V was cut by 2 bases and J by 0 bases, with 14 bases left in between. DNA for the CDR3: TGTGCCAGCAGTTACGGGATTAGCTCAAGCTCCTACGAGCAGTACTTC. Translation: CASSYGISSSSYEQYF.

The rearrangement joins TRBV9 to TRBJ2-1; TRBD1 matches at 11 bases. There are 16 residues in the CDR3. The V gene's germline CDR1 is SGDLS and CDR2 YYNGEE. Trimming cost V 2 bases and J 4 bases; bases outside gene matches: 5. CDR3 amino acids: CASSVSGQGGYNEQFF. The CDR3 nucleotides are TGTGCCAGCAGCGTCTCGGGACAGGGGGGGTACAATGAGCAGTTCTTC.

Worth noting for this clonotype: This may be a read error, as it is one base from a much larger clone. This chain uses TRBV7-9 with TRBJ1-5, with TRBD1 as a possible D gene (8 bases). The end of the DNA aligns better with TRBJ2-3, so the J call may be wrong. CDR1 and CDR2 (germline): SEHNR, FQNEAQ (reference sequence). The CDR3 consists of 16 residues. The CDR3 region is CASSSDRGGGNQPQYF. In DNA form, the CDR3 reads TGTGCCAGCAGCTCAGACAGGGGAGGGGGCAATCAGCCCCAGTATTTT.

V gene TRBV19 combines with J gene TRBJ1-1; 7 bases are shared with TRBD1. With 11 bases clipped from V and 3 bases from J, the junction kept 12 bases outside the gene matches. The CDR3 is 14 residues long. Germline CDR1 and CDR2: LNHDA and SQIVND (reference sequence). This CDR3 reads CAGRTGRVDTEAFF. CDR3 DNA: TGTGCCGGTCGGACAGGCAGGGTTGACACTGAAGCTTTCTTT.

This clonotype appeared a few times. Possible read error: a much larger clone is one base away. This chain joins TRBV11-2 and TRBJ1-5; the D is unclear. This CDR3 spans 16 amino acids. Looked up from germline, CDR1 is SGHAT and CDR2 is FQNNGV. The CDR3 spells CASSLGPAYSNQPPHF. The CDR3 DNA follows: TGTGCCAGCAGCTTAGGGCCAGCATATAGCAATCAGCCCCCGCATTTT.